The 8 T cell receptor beta chains given below trace back to one sample, sequenced in a study of cytomegalovirus exposure and HLA in healthy donors. The PCR used 60 Vbeta and 13 Jbeta primers. Profiled with immunoSEQ multiplex PCR; TCRdb holds only in-frame clones, not every one. The sample has some 130,000 clones, roughly 78% seen once. The sequenced sample consisted of PBMCs. The source of these receptors is a man aged 30 to 39 in good health and CMV-seronegative.

For the CDR3, the DNA is TGTGCCAGCAGTATGACAGTACCTAATGAAAAACTGTTTTTT. It codes for CASSMTVPNEKLFF. The rearrangement links TRBV27 to TRBJ1-4, with D possibly TRBD1 on 5 matching bases. Between the trimmed V and J ends, which lost 5 bases and 3 bases, there was a span of 10 bases. Germline V gene data show CDR1 as MNHEY and CDR2 as SMNVEV (reference sequence). The CDR3 runs to 14 residues.

This clone was counted once. The chain combines TRBV6-1 with TRBJ2-2, with a possible D match to TRBD2 (5 bases). The CDR3 is 13 residues long. V was shortened by 5 bases and J by 3 bases, with 7 bases between the two germline ends. Germline CDR1 reads MNHNS; CDR2 reads SASEGT. The DNA of the CDR3 is TGTGCCAGCAGTCCGGACTACACCGGGGAGCTGTTTTTT. This sequence encodes CASSPDYTGELFF.

The rearrangement uses TRBV11-3 and TRBJ2-5, with D possibly being TRBD1 (5 bases). From germline, CDR1 is SGHNT and CDR2 YENEEA. There are 14 residues in the CDR3. V was trimmed by 8 bases and J by 0 bases, leaving 13 bases between them. CDR3 loop: CASSYRKNQETQYF. The CDR3 nucleotides read TGTGCCAGCTCTTACAGGAAAAACCAAGAGACCCAGTACTTC.

The rearrangement joins TRBV27 to TRBJ1-5, with unresolved D. Trimming took off 5 bases at V and 3 bases at J, with 8 bases between the two ends. This CDR3 spans 13 amino acids. CDR1 and CDR2 (germline): MNHEY, SMNVEV (reference sequence). As DNA, the CDR3 is TGTGCCAGCAGTCCTGACACCAATCAGCCCCAGCATTTT. Translated, it gives CASSPDTNQPQHF.

The rearrangement links TRBV7-8 to TRBJ1-1, with a tentative D call TRBD1 (5 bases). The CDR3 runs to 15 residues. Germline-derived CDR1 and CDR2 are SGHVS and FQNEAQ. V was cut by 7 bases and J by 5 bases, with 20 bases left in between. CDR3: CASNDRQQMRTEAFF. Written as DNA, the CDR3 is TGTGCCAGCAACGATAGACAGCAGATGAGAACTGAAGCTTTCTTT.

This clone was detected only a few times. The chain combines TRBV28 with TRBJ1-5, with 7 bases lining up with TRBD1. Germline V lookup: CDR1 MDHEN, CDR2 SYDVKM. This CDR3 is built from 15 residues. Trimming took 5 bases from V and 5 from J; bases not matched to a gene: 9. CDR3 nucleotides: TGTGCCAGCAGTCCTCCGACAGGGTTATATCAGCCCCAGCATTTT. Translating it yields CASSPPTGLYQPQHF. Full variable domain (outside the CDR3, taken from reference TRBV28 and TRBJ1-5): DVKVTQSSRYLVKRTGEKVFLECVQDMDHENMFWYRQDPGLGLRLIYFSYDVKMKEKGDIPEGYSVSREKKERFSLILESASTNQTSMYLCASSPPTGLYQPQHFGDGTRLSIL.

The gene calls are TRBV6-6 and TRBJ2-7; D possibly corresponds to TRBD2 (7 bases). This CDR3 has 15 residues. Per the germline V gene, CDR1 is MNHNY and CDR2 is SVGAGI (reference sequence). V lost 3 bases and J 11 bases, leaving 23 bases between the germline ends. CDR3 DNA: TGTGCCAGCAGTTATTCTAGCGGACAGTTCGCGACGGAGTACTTC. It encodes CASSYSSGQFATEYF.

The chain employs TRBV5-1 and TRBJ2-7; 9 nucleotides line up with TRBD2. The trim removed 4 bases at V and 7 bases at J, leaving 6 bases unmatched. The germline V gene encodes CDR1 SGHRS and CDR2 YFSETQ. This CDR3 has 13 amino acids. The CDR3 reads CASSRTSEIEQYF. In DNA form, the CDR3 reads TGCGCCAGCAGCCGGACTAGCGAGATAGAGCAGTACTTC.